This T cell receptor beta chain comes out of a study of shared clonotypes between healthy human individuals. Across the study: For every donor, three CD4 naive, three CD4 memory, two CD8 naive and one CD8 memory plates were used.

Replicate sorted-subset PCRs were loaded with 150 to 250 ng DNA, approximately 31,000 T cell genomes. The repertoire was sequenced with immunoSEQ multiplex PCR; TCRdb's copy has only in-frame clones and lacks some. The sample holds some 2,500,000 clones, approximately 94% seen once. CDR1 and CDR2 from the germline V gene are SGHTA and FQGNSA. The CDR3 is 12 amino acids. Trimming took 2 bases from V and 3 from J, leaving 4 bases between them. The chain links TRBV7-2 to TRBJ2-5, with unresolved D. The receptor was isolated from a young man in good health. Some clones in this sample may be carry-over from other donors' samples. What was sequenced was naive CD4+ T cells from PBMCs. Subset defined: CD45RA+ positively selected. This CDR3 reads CASSLLEETQYF. DNA of the CDR3: TGTGCCAGCAGCTTACTGGAAGAGACCCAGTACTTC.